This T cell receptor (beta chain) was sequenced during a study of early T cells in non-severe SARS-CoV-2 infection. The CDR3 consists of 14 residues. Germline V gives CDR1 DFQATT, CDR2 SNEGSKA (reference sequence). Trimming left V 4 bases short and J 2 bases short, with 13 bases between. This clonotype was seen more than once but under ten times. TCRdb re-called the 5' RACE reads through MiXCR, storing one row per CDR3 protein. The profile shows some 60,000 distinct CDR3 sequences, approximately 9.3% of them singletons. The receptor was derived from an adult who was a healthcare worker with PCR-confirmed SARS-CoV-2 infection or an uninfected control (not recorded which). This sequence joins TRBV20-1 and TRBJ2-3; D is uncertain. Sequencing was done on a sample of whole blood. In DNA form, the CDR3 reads TGCAGTGCTAAATTGGCCGACATCACAGATACGCAGTATTTT. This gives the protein CSAKLADITDTQYF.